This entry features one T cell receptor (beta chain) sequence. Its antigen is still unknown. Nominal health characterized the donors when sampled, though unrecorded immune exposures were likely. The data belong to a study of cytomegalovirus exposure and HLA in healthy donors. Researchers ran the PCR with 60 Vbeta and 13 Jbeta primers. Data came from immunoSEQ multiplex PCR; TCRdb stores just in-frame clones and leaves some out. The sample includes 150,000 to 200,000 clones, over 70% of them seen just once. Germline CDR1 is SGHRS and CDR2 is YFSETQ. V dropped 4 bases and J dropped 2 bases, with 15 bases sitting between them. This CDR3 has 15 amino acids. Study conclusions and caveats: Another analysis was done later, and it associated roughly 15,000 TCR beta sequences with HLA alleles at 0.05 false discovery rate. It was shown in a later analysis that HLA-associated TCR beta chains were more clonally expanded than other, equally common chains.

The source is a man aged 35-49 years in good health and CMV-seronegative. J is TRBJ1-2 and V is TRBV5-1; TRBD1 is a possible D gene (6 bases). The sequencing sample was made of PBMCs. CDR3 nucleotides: TGCGCCAGCAGCGTCGGGGCGGGGGCGAACTATGGCTACACCTTC. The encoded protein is CASSVGAGANYGYTF.